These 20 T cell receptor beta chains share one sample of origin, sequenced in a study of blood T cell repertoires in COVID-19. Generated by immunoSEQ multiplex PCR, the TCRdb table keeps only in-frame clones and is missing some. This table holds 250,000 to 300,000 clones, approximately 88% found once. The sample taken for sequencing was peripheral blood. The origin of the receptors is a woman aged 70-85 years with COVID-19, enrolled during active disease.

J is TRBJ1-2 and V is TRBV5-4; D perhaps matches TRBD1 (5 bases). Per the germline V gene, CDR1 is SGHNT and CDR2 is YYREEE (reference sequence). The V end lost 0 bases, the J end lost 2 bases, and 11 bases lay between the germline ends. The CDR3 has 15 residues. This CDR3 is CASSLAWEGNYGYTF. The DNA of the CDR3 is TGTGCCAGCAGCTTGGCCTGGGAGGGGAACTATGGCTACACCTTC.

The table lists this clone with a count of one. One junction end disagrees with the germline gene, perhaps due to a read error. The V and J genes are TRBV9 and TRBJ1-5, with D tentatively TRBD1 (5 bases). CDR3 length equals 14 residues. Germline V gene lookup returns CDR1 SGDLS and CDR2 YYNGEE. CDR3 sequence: CASSEGASNQPQHF. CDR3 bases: TGTGCCAGTAGCGAAGGGGCAAGCAATCAGCCCCAGCATTTT.

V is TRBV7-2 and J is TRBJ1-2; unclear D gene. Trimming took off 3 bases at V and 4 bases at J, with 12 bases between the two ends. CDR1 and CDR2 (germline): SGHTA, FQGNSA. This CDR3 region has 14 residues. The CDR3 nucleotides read TGTGCCAGCAGCTTTCACGCGTCGGGCTATGGCTACACCTTC. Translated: CASSFHASGYGYTF.

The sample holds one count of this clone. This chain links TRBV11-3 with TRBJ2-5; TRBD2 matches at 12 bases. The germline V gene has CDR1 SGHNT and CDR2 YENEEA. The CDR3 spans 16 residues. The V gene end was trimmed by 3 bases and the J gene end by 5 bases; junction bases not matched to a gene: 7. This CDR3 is CASSFRTSGIWETQYF. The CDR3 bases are TGTGCCAGCAGCTTTAGGACTAGCGGGATATGGGAGACCCAGTACTTC.

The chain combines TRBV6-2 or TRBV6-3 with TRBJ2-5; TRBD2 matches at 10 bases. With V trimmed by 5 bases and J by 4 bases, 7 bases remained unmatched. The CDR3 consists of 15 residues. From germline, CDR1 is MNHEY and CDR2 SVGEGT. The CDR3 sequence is CASSHGVAGGETQYF. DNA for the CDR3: TGTGCCAGCAGTCACGGGGTAGCGGGAGGAGAGACCCAGTACTTC.

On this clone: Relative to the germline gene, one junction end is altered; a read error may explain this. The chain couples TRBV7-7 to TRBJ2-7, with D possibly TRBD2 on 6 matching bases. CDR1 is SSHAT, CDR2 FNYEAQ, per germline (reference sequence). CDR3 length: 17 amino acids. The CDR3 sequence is CASSLAVGPTVIGEQYF. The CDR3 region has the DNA TGTGCTAGCAGCTTAGCGGTGGGCCCGACCGTCATTGGGGAGCAGTACTTC.

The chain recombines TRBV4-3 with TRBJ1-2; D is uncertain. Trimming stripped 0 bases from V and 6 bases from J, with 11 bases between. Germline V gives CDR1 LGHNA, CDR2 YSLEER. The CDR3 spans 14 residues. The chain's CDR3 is CASSQDTSKDGYTF. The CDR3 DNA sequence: TGCGCCAGCAGCCAAGATACCAGTAAAGATGGCTACACCTTC.

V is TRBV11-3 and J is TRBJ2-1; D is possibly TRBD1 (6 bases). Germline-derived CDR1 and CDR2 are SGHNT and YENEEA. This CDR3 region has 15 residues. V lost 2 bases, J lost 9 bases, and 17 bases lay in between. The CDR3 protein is CASSLTTGPRGEQFF. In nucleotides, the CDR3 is TGTGCCAGCAGCTTAACGACAGGCCCGAGGGGTGAGCAGTTCTTC.

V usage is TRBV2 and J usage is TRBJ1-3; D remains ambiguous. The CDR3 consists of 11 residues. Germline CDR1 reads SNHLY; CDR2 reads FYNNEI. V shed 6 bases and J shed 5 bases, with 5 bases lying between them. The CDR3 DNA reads TGTGCCAGCAGCCTTAGAAACACCATATATTTT. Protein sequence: CASSLRNTIYF.

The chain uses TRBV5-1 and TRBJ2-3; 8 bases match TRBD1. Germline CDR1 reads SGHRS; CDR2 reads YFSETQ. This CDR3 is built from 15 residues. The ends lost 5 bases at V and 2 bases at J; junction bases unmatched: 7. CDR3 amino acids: CASSRGQGITDTQYF. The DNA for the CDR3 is TGCGCCAGCAGTCGCGGACAGGGTATCACAGATACGCAGTATTTT.

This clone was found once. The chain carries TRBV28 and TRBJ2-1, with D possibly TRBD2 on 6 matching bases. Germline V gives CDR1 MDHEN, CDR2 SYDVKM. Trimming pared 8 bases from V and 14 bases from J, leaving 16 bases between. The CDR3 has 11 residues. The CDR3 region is CASDTGTSKFF. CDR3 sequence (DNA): TGTGCCAGCGATACCGGGACTTCGAAGTTCTTC.

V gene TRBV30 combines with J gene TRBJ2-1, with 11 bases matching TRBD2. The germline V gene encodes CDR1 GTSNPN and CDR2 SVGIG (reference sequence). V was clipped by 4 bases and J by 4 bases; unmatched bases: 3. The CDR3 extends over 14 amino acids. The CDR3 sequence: CAWMTSGTYNEQFF. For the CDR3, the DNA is TGTGCCTGGATGACTAGCGGGACGTACAATGAGCAGTTCTTC.

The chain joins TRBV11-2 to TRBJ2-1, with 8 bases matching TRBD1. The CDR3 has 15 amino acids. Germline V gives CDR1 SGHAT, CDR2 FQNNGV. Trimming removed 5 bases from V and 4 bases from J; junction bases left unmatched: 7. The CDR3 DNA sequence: TGTGCCAGCAGCCCCGGACAGGGAGATTACAATGAGCAGTTCTTC. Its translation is CASSPGQGDYNEQFF.

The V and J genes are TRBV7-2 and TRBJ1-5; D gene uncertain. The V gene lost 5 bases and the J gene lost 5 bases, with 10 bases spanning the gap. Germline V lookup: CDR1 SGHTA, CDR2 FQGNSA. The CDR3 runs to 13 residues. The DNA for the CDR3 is TGTGCCAGCAGCCCAATCGGGTATCAGCCCCAGCATTTT. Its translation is CASSPIGYQPQHF.

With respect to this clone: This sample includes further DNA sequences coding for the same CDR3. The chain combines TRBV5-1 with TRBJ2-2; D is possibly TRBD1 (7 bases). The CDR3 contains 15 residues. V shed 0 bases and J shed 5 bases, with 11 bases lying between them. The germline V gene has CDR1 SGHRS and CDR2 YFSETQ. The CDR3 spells CASSLGQGGTGELFF. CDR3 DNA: TGCGCCAGCAGCTTGGGACAGGGAGGAACCGGGGAGCTGTTTTTT.

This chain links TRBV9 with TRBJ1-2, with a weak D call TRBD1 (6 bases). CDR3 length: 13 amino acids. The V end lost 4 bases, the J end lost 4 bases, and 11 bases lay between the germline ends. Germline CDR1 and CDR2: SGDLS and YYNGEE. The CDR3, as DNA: TGTGCCAGCAGCCTACAGGGTTCCTATGGCTACACCTTC. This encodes CASSLQGSYGYTF.

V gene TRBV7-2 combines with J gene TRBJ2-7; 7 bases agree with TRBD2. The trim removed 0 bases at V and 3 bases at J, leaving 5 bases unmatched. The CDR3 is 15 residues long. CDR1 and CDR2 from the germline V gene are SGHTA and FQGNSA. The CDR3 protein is CASSLALAEYYEQYF. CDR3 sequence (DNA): TGTGCCAGCAGCTTAGCCCTAGCGGAATACTACGAGCAGTACTTC.

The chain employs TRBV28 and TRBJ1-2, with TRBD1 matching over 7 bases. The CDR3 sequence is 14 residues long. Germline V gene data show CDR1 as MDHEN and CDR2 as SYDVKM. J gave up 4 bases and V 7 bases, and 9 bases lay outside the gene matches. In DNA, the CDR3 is TGTGCCAGCACCCAGACCGGGACAGCCTATGGCTACACCTTC. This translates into CASTQTGTAYGYTF.

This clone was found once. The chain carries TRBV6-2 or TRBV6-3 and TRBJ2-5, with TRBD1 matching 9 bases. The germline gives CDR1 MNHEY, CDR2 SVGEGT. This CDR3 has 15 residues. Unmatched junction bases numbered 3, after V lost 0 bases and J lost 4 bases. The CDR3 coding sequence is TGTGCCAGCAGTTACTCGGGACAGGGTATAGAGACCCAGTACTTC. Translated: CASSYSGQGIETQYF.

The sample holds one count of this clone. The CDR3 coding sequence is TGTGCCAGCAGACCGGGACTAGGGACGACCTCTGAGCAGTTCTTC. Protein: CASRPGLGTTSEQFF. The rearrangement links TRBV3-1 (or the pseudogene TRBV3-2) to TRBJ2-1, with 8 bases matching TRBD2. V was pared by 6 bases and J by 9 bases, with 13 bases of the junction left unmatched. Germline CDR1 and CDR2: LGHDT and YNNKEL (reference sequence). CDR3 length equals 15 residues.